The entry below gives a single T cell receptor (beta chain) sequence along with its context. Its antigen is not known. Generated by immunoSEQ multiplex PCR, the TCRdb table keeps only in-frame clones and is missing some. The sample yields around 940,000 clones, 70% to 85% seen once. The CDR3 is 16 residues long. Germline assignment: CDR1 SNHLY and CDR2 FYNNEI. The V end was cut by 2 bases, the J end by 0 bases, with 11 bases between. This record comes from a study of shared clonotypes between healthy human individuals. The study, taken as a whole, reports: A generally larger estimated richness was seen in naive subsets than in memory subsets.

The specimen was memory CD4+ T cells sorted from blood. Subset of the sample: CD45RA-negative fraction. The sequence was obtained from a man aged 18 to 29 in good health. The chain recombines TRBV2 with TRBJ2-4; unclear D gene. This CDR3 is CASSERVKLAKNIQYF. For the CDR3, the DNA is TGTGCCAGCAGTGAAAGGGTGAAGCTAGCCAAAAACATTCAGTACTTC.